The 19 T cell receptor beta chains below were found in one sample sequenced in a study of post-analysis software for immune sequencing data (dated by TCRdb to 2014 to 2015). General conclusions and limits of the study: Patients showed significantly higher frequencies than controls for five TRBV segments, among them TRBV5-6, TRBV5-1 and TRBV20-1.

The library was obtained by PCR. Sequencing was performed on an Illumina HiSeq 2500. To reduce PCR and sequencing biases, unique molecular identifiers were incorporated into the TCR beta cDNA libraries. Through fastp at Q25 and MiXCR, TCRdb rebuilt clones from the public reads, retaining in-frame beta chains. Rows matching on CDR3 protein sequence are summarized as one entry with the most common DNA and genes. This sample gives around 260,000 distinct CDR3 sequences in total; 35% to 45% of them show up just once. Under 5.5% of the sample lies in the top ten. The antigens for these receptors are not known. Sequenced material: blood. These receptors were collected from a girl aged 10 to 17 with multiple sclerosis.

The sample holds a few counts of this clonotype. The rearrangement uses TRBV14 and TRBJ1-2, with 8 bases fitting TRBD1. The CDR3 contains 15 residues. The germline CDR1 and CDR2 sequences are SGHDN and FVKESK. V gave up 2 bases and J gave up 5 bases; unmatched junction bases: 7. CDR3 bases: TGTGCCAGCAGCCAACTGAGGCAGGGGGCATATGGCTACACCTTC. Protein: CASSQLRQGAYGYTF. The entire variable domain, with the rest obtained from reference TRBV14 and TRBJ1-2, is as follows: EAGVTQFPSHSVIEKGQTVTLRCDPISGHDNLYWYRRVMGKEIKFLLHFVKESKQDESGMPNNRFLAERTGGTYSTLKVQPAELEDSGVYFCASSQLRQGAYGYTFGSGTRLTVV.

This clonotype was recorded many times. This chain links TRBV5-1 with TRBJ2-3; D unclear. This CDR3 is built from 16 residues. Trimming cost V 4 bases and J 5 bases, with 20 bases left between them. CDR1 is SGHRS, CDR2 YFSETQ, per germline. In nucleotides, the CDR3 is TGCGCCAGCAGCCCACGGGTTAAAGTGGACGGAGATACGCAGTATTTT. This codes for CASSPRVKVDGDTQYF.

This clonotype was recorded at least ten times. The chain employs TRBV12-3 or TRBV12-4 and TRBJ1-5; D is uncertain. V was pared by 1 base and J by 2 bases, with 9 bases between. The length of the CDR3 is 15 residues. CDR3 protein: CASSLEVGGNQPQHF. In nucleotides, the CDR3 is TGTGCCAGCAGTTTAGAGGTAGGCGGCAATCAGCCCCAGCATTTT.

In its sample, this clonotype was seen many times. The J gene is TRBJ2-1, the V gene TRBV20-1; no definite D call. This CDR3 has 14 residues. Looked up from germline, CDR1 is DFQATT and CDR2 is SNEGSKA (reference sequence). V was trimmed by 5 bases and J by 0 bases, leaving 11 bases between them. CDR3 sequence reads: CSASRVSSYNEQFF. The CDR3 DNA reads TGCAGTGCTTCTCGGGTGAGCTCCTACAATGAGCAGTTCTTC.

In this sample, this clonotype turned up a few times. The rearrangement joins TRBV5-1 to TRBJ1-4; possible D gene TRBD1, 6 bases. CDR1 and CDR2 (germline): SGHRS, YFSETQ. This CDR3 contains 16 residues. The V gene lost 5 bases and the J gene lost 5 bases, with 19 bases spanning the gap. CDR3 residues: CASRPRGGHRNEKLFF. The CDR3 DNA is TGCGCCAGCAGACCCAGGGGCGGTCACCGAAATGAAAAACTGTTTTTT.

This clonotype was found a few times. CDR3 residues: CATEEAGGLYEQYF. Here the CDR3 DNA reads TGTGCCACTGAAGAAGCGGGAGGGTTGTACGAGCAGTACTTC. This sequence joins TRBV7-2 and TRBJ2-7; 10 positions agree with TRBD2. There are 14 residues in the CDR3. The germline V gene has CDR1 SGHTA and CDR2 FQGNSA. J lost 4 bases, V lost 10 bases, and 10 bases had no gene match.

This clonotype was seen at least ten times. The chain is built from TRBV12-3 or TRBV12-4 and TRBJ1-2, with 10 positions matching TRBD1. There are 13 residues in the CDR3. V shed 6 bases and J 10 bases; nucleotides not matched to a gene: 8. CDR3 loop: CASSRGQGSVYTF. In DNA, the CDR3 is TGTGCCAGCAGCCGGGGACAGGGGAGTGTCTACACCTTC.

This clonotype was found many times. The chain couples TRBV20-1 to TRBJ2-1, with D maybe TRBD2 (6 bases). The CDR3 sequence is 14 residues long. Trimming took 6 bases from V and 4 from J, leaving 16 bases between them. From germline, CDR1 is DFQATT and CDR2 SNEGSKA (reference sequence). CDR3 protein: CSAMGLASYNEQFF. The CDR3 bases are TGCAGTGCAATGGGACTGGCGTCGTACAATGAGCAGTTCTTC.

This clonotype occurred many times. This chain uses TRBV7-2 with TRBJ1-5; D perhaps matches TRBD1 (5 bases). The CDR3 has 15 amino acids. Germline V CDR1 and CDR2: SGHTA, FQGNSA. Trimming stripped 1 base from V and 7 bases from J, with 14 bases between. The CDR3 nucleotides read TGTGCCAGCAGCTTAGTTCAGGGCTGGGGACAGCCCCAGCATTTT. Protein sequence: CASSLVQGWGQPQHF. Full variable domain (missing parts from reference TRBV7-2 and TRBJ1-5): GAGVSQSPSNKVTEKGKDVELRCDPISGHTALYWYRQSLGQGLEFLIYFQGNSAPDKSGLPSDRFSAERTGGSVSTLTIQRTQQEDSAVYLCASSLVQGWGQPQHFGDGTRLSIL.

This clonotype showed up just a few times. V is TRBV9 and J is TRBJ2-3, with 10 nucleotides matching TRBD1. This CDR3 has 17 amino acids. Per germline, CDR1 SGDLS and CDR2 YYNGEE. J was trimmed by 1 base and V by 3 bases; bases with no gene match: 8. The CDR3 region is CASSGLRTGGRTDTQYF. The CDR3 nucleotides are TGTGCCAGCAGCGGCCTCCGGACAGGGGGTCGCACAGATACGCAGTATTTT.

This clonotype has more than one count but fewer than ten. The chain is built from TRBV11-1 and TRBJ1-2, with 7 bases identical to TRBD1. V was clipped by 5 bases and J by 3 bases; unmatched bases: 9. CDR1 and CDR2 (germline): SGHAT, FQDESV (reference sequence). The CDR3 is 15 residues long. CDR3 sequence: CASSAKTGIYYGYTF. The CDR3 DNA is TGTGCCAGCAGCGCTAAGACAGGGATTTACTATGGCTACACCTTC.

This clonotype was picked up many times. The rearrangement uses TRBV20-1 and TRBJ2-5; a possible D gene is TRBD2 (6 bases). The CDR3 spans 12 residues. V lost 1 base and J lost 11, with 14 bases in between. Germline V gene sequence: CDR1 DFQATT, CDR2 SNEGSKA (reference sequence). The CDR3: CSARGRYRGQYF. CDR3 DNA: TGCAGTGCTAGAGGCAGGTACCGGGGGCAGTACTTC.

A remark on this clonotype: A much more abundant neighbour one base away suggests this may be a read error. This is likely a read error, given that the CDR3 carries no conserved phenylalanine or tryptophan at its end. The chain joins TRBV29-1 to TRBJ1-4, with D tentatively TRBD1 (6 bases). This CDR3 is 12 amino acids long. The V and J ends lost 7 bases and 7 bases respectively, with 13 bases between them. CDR1 and CDR2 from the germline V gene are SQVTM and ANQGSEA. The CDR3 sequence: CSAHRAGEKLFL. CDR3 sequence (DNA): TGCAGCGCGCACAGGGCGGGTGAAAAACTGTTTTTG.

This clonotype was counted many times. V gene TRBV5-1 combines with J gene TRBJ2-3; weak D call: TRBD1 (6 bases). CDR1 is SGHRS and CDR2 is YFSETQ in the germline V gene. V lost 0 bases to trimming and J lost 4 bases, with 9 bases between them. The CDR3 length is 14 residues. The CDR3 sequence is CASSLVQGSDTQYF. The CDR3 DNA reads TGCGCCAGCAGCTTGGTCCAGGGGTCAGATACGCAGTATTTT.

The chain uses TRBV29-1 and TRBJ1-4, with TRBD1 matching over 7 bases. Trimming cost V 6 bases and J 0 bases; bases outside gene matches: 4. The CDR3 covers 14 residues. CDR1 is SQVTM, CDR2 ANQGSEA, per germline. The DNA for the CDR3 is TGCAGCGTAAGACAGGGCGCAACTAATGAAAAACTGTTTTTT. Amino acids: CSVRQGATNEKLFF.

The chain recombines TRBV6-2 or TRBV6-3 with TRBJ1-1; D possibly corresponds to TRBD1 (6 bases). The CDR3 length is 13 residues. Trimming took 6 bases from V and 10 from J, leaving 18 bases between them. In germline, CDR1 is MNHEY, CDR2 SVGEGT. CDR3 in DNA: TGTGCCAGCAGCTTACAGGGTTTTATTGGAGCTTTCTTT. Its translation is CASSLQGFIGAFF.

This clonotype appeared many times. The chain couples TRBV15 to TRBJ2-5; 9 bases align to TRBD2. This CDR3 has 16 amino acids. CDR1 is LNHNV and CDR2 is YYDKDF in the germline V gene (reference sequence). The trim removed 1 base at V and 3 bases at J, leaving 6 bases unmatched. In DNA form, the CDR3 reads TGTGCCACCAGCAGAGTAGCGGGGGACCCCAAAGAGACCCAGTACTTC. Translating gives CATSRVAGDPKETQYF.

V gene TRBV7-2 combines with J gene TRBJ2-1; 7 bases map to TRBD1. Unmatched junction bases numbered 16, after V lost 5 bases and J lost 12 bases. The CDR3 has 15 amino acids. Germline CDR1 is SGHTA and CDR2 is FQGNSA. The CDR3 DNA reads as TGTGCCAGCAGCCCTGGGACAGTCGCCAATGGTCGGCAGTTCTTC. The encoded protein is CASSPGTVANGRQFF.

There are many counts of this clonotype. The chain combines TRBV6-6 with TRBJ1-1; D is unclear. With 2 bases removed from V and 4 bases from J, the gap between germline ends came to 8 bases. There are 13 residues in the CDR3. Germline V gene data show CDR1 as MNHNY and CDR2 as SVGAGI (reference sequence). CDR3 sequence (DNA): TGTGCCAGCAGTTACGGGGTTGGCACTGAAGCTTTCTTT. Its protein product is CASSYGVGTEAFF.